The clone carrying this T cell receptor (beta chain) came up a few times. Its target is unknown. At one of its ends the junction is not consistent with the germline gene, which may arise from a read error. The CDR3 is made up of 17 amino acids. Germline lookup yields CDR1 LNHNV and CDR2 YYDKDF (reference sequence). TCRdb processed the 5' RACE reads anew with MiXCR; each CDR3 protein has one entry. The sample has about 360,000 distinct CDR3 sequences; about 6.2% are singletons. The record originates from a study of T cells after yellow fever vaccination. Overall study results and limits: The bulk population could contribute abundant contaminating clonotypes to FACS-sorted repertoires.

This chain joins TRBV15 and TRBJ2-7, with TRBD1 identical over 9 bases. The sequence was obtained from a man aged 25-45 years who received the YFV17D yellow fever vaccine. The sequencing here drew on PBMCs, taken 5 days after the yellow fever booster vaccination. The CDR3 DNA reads TGTGCCACCAGCGGAGACTCTCAGGGACAGGGAAGGAACGAGCAGTACTTC. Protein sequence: CATSGDSQGQGRNEQYF.